A selection of T cell receptor beta chains follows, all from one sample in a study of cytomegalovirus exposure and HLA in healthy donors. Method: immunoSEQ multiplex PCR; TCRdb's copy keeps in-frame clones and lacks some. The repertoire holds some 130,000 clones, with about 76% as singletons. The sample consisted of PBMCs. All receptors come from a man aged 18 to 29 in good health and CMV-seronegative. CDR3s include the opening cysteine and the closing phenylalanine or tryptophan. The D gene is left open where the match is weak. The size field is filled for only some rows; it gives once, few, many or a size class.

-	once	TRBV5-1	TRBJ1-2	TGCGCCAGCAGCCACGGACAGTATGGCTACACCTTC	CASSHGQYGYTF
-	once	TRBV7-6	TRBJ1-5	TGTGCCAGCAGCTTAGGACCGGACAGTAATCAGCCCCAGCATTTT	CASSLGPDSNQPQHF
-	-	TRBV4-1	TRBJ2-2	TGCGCCAGCAGCCAAGATAGGGGGAACACCGGGGAGCTGTTTTTT	CASSQDRGNTGELFF
-	-	TRBV27	TRBJ1-1	TGTGCCAGCAGTTTACATAGACTTGAAGAAGCTTTCTTT	CASSLHRLEEAFF
TRBD1	-	TRBV28	TRBJ1-1	TGTGCCAGCAGTTTCCGGACAGGGAACACTGAAGCTTTCTTT	CASSFRTGNTEAFF
-	-	TRBV19	TRBJ1-6	TGTGCCAGTAGACCGACAGGAACCAATTCACCCCTCCACTTT	CASRPTGTNSPLHF
-	-	TRBV4-1	TRBJ1-4	TGCGCCAGCAGCCATATTTTGTTTGAGGAAAAACTGTTTTTT	CASSHILFEEKLFF
-	-	TRBV29-1	TRBJ2-7	TGCAGCGTTGGGGGCGGCTACGAGCAGTACTTC	CSVGGGYEQYF
TRBD1	few	TRBV27	TRBJ1-6	TGTGCCAGCAGTTTAAAAACCTCCGGGACAGAGCGTTCACCCCTCCACTTT	CASSLKTSGTERSPLHF
-	once	TRBV11-2	TRBJ2-7	TGTGCCAGCAGCTCGACGGGGGTAGTATACGAGCAGTACTTC	CASSSTGVVYEQYF
TRBD1	-	TRBV19	TRBJ2-7	TGTGCCAGTAGTACCGGACAGGGTACCGTCTACGAGCAGTACTTC	CASSTGQGTVYEQYF
TRBD1	-	TRBV19	TRBJ1-4	TGTGCCAGCAGACAGGGGAGGAGGGAAAAACTGTTTTTT	CASRQGRREKLFF
-	-	TRBV6-5	TRBJ1-2	TGTGCCAGCAGTTATCTTCGGAGGGATAACTATGGCTACACCTTC	CASSYLRRDNYGYTF
-	-	TRBV7-2	TRBJ1-2	TGTGCCAGCAGCGGGGGGGGCAGGGTACTCGACGGTGGCTACACCTTC	CASSGGGRVLDGGYTF
TRBD1	-	TRBV7-3	TRBJ1-1	TGTGCCAGCAGCTTCGACAGGGGAGGTCCTGAAGCTTTCTTT	CASSFDRGGPEAFF
-	-	TRBV29-1	TRBJ2-7	TGCAGCGTGGCAGGGTGCGAGCAGTACTTC	CSVAGCEQYF
-	-	TRBV6-5	TRBJ1-4	TGTGCCAGCAGCCGCCGGACAGAGGGGCGTGAAAAACTGTTTTTT	CASSRRTEGREKLFF
TRBD1	-	TRBV19	TRBJ1-1	TGTGCCAGTGGGGACAGCATGAACACTGAAGCTTTCTTT	CASGDSMNTEAFF
-	-	TRBV12-1	TRBJ1-2	TGTGCCAGCAGCTTTGCCTCCAGTTGGTACACCTTC	CASSFASSWYTF
-	-	TRBV4-3	TRBJ1-5	TGCGCCAGCAGCCAAGATGCGCAGCGGGGTCAGCCCCAGCATTTT	CASSQDAQRGQPQHF
TRBD2	once	TRBV5-4	TRBJ2-3	TGTGCCAGCAGCTTGGCCCAGCGGGGGAGAGATACGCAGTATTTT	CASSLAQRGRDTQYF
TRBD2	-	TRBV6-5	TRBJ2-3	TGTGCCAGCAGTTGGACTAGTGTCGCGGGAGATACGCAGTATTTT	CASSWTSVAGDTQYF
-	few	TRBV30	TRBJ1-1	TGTGCCTGGATGGGGGGACCGATCAATTACATGAACACTGAAGCTTTCTTT	CAWMGGPINYMNTEAFF